These T cell receptor beta chains were read from a single sample in a study of T cells in Graves' hyperthyroidism and ophthalmopathy. TCRdb re-analysed the multiplex PCR reads in MiXCR, keeping a single row per CDR3 protein. This table holds 300,000 to 450,000 distinct CDR3 sequences, under 15% found once. Sequenced sample: blood. These receptors were taken from a young woman with Graves' hyperthyroidism. The CDR3 runs from the conserved cysteine through the conserved F or W. A D gene is named only where the DNA matches it firmly. Part of the rows lack a size; the others show once, few, many or a class for expanded clones.

v_gene	j_gene	abundance	d_gene	CDR3aa	CDR3nt
TRBV7-8	TRBJ2-7	NA	NA	CASRSGSSYEQYF	TGTGCCAGCAGGTCCGGGAGCTCCTACGAGCAGTACTTC
TRBV20-1	TRBJ2-7	few	NA	CSARESGLSYEQYF	TGCAGTGCTAGAGAAAGCGGTTTATCCTACGAGCAGTACTTC
TRBV2	TRBJ2-7	many	NA	CASGRGSSYEQYF	TGTGCCAGCGGGCGGGGCAGCTCCTACGAGCAGTACTTC
TRBV28	TRBJ1-2	many	NA	CASSLTRQIYGYTF	TGTGCCAGCAGTTTAACCCGACAGATCTATGGCTACACCTTC
TRBV20-1	TRBJ2-5	many	TRBD2	CSAREGAGVETQYF	TGCAGTGCTAGAGAAGGGGCGGGGGTGGAGACCCAGTACTTC
TRBV5-5	TRBJ1-1	NA	NA	CASSQVSQGITEAFF	TGTGCCAGCAGTCAGGTCTCCCAGGGGATCACTGAAGCTTTCTTT
TRBV20-1	TRBJ2-1	many	TRBD2	CSARDGTSGIVEQFF	TGCAGTGCGCGGGACGGGACTAGCGGGATCGTTGAGCAGTTCTTC
TRBV28	TRBJ2-6	many	NA	CASNPINIPGANVLTF	TGTGCCAGCAATCCCATCAACATTCCTGGGGCCAACGTCCTGACTTTC
TRBV28	TRBJ1-2	many	NA	CASSPLGWSGYTF	TGTGCCAGCAGTCCCTTGGGTTGGAGTGGCTACACCTTC
TRBV2	TRBJ1-5	many	NA	CASRGRGNQPQHF	TGTGCCAGCAGGGGACGGGGCAATCAGCCCCAGCATTTT
TRBV20-1	TRBJ2-2	NA	TRBD1	CSATGQRFTGELFF	TGCAGCGCCACGGGACAGCGCTTCACCGGGGAGCTGTTTTTT
TRBV20-1	TRBJ2-4	many	NA	CSASDLALNIQYF	TGCAGTGCTAGCGACCTAGCTCTAAACATTCAGTACTTC
TRBV7-2	TRBJ2-5	many	TRBD2	CASSRNGGVQETQYF	TGTGCCAGCAGCCGAAACGGGGGGGTCCAAGAGACCCAGTACTTC
TRBV6-2/TRBV6-3	TRBJ2-1	many	NA	CASSPTRRSEQFF	TGTGCCAGCAGCCCCACCAGACGTAGTGAGCAGTTCTTC
TRBV19	TRBJ2-5	few	TRBD1	CASSLGPTGEVGETQYF	TGTGCCAGTAGCCTTGGACCTACAGGGGAAGTGGGAGAGACCCAGTACTTC
TRBV5-6	TRBJ1-2	few	NA	CASSLLPVPPRGFTF	TGTGCCAGCAGCTTGTTGCCGGTCCCCCCTCGCGGATTTACCTTC
TRBV28	TRBJ1-1	many	TRBD1	CASRPGTANTEAFF	TGTGCCAGCAGACCCGGGACAGCGAACACTGAAGCTTTCTTT
TRBV7-9	TRBJ2-7	many	NA	CASSHGGAEAYEQYF	TGTGCCAGCAGTCACGGGGGCGCCGAAGCCTACGAGCAGTACTTC
TRBV28	TRBJ2-1	many	TRBD2	CASTTRGGRSYNEQFF	TGTGCCAGCACCACCCGGGGGGGGAGGTCCTACAATGAGCAGTTCTTC
TRBV30	TRBJ2-1	many	NA	CAWSLQDNEQFF	TGTGCCTGGAGTCTTCAAGACAATGAGCAGTTCTTC
TRBV5-8	TRBJ2-1	many	NA	CASSLFGLSSSYNEQFF	TGTGCCAGCAGCTTGTTTGGACTTTCGAGCTCCTACAATGAGCAGTTCTTC
TRBV5-1	TRBJ1-1	many	NA	CASSFGDTEAFF	TGCGCCAGCAGCTTTGGGGACACTGAAGCTTTCTTT
TRBV20-1	TRBJ2-1	many	NA	CSVLWSSYNEQFF	TGCAGTGTGCTCTGGAGCTCCTACAATGAGCAGTTCTTC
TRBV28	TRBJ2-5	many	TRBD1	CASSFRQGALETQYF	TGTGCCAGCAGTTTTAGACAGGGGGCTCTAGAGACCCAGTACTTC
TRBV12-3/TRBV12-4	TRBJ2-5	many	NA	CASSLGGDSPKETQYF	TGTGCCAGCAGTTTAGGGGGGGACTCCCCTAAGGAGACCCAGTACTTC
TRBV6-1	TRBJ2-3	NA	NA	CATSTGGTDTQYF	TGTGCCACCTCCACCGGCGGCACAGATACGCAGTATTTT
TRBV2	TRBJ2-6	many	NA	CASSGKALGANVLTF	TGTGCCAGCAGTGGAAAGGCCCTCGGGGCCAACGTCCTGACTTTC
TRBV13	TRBJ2-7	many	NA	CASNAQGHSYEQYF	TGTGCCAGCAACGCCCAGGGACACTCTTACGAGCAGTACTTC
TRBV13	TRBJ2-3	NA	TRBD2	CASRRTSGGTDTQYF	TGTGCCAGCAGAAGGACTAGCGGGGGCACAGATACGCAGTATTTT
TRBV9	TRBJ2-5	many	TRBD2	CASSVAGGRQETQYF	TGTGCCAGCAGCGTAGCGGGAGGTAGGCAAGAGACCCAGTACTTC
TRBV6-1	TRBJ2-7	NA	NA	CASTPDRTREQYF	TGTGCCAGCACCCCAGACAGGACCCGGGAGCAGTACTTC
TRBV3-1	TRBJ1-4	many	NA	CASSQDPWGEKLFF	TGTGCCAGCAGCCAGGATCCGTGGGGTGAAAAACTGTTTTTT